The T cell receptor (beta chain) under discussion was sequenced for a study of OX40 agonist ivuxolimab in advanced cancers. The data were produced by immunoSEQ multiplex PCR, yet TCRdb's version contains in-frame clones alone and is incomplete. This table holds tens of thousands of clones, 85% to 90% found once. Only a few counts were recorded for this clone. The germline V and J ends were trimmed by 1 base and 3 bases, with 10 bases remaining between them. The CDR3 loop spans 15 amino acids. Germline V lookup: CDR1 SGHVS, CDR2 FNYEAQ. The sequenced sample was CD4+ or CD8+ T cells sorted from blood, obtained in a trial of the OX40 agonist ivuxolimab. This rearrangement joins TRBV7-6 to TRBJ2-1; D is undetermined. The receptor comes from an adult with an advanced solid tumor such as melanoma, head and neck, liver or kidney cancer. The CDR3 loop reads CASSLVVGYYNEQFF. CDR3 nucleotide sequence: TGTGCCAGCAGCTTAGTCGTGGGATACTACAATGAGCAGTTCTTC.